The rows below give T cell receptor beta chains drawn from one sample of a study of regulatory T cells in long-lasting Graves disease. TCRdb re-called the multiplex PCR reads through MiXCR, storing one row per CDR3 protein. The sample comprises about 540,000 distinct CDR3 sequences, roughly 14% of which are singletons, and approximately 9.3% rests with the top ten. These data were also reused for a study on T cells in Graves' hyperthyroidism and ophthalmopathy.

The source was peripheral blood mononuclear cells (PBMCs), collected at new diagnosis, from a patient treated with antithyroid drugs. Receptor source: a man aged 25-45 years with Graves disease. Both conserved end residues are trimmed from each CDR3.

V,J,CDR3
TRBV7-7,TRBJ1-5,ASSSAALNQPQH
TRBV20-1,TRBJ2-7,SAGTSGSGLYEQY
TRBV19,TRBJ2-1,ASSAGTWSYNEQF
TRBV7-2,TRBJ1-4,ASSLEGGTGREKLF
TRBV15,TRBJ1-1,ATSRQGALSTEAF
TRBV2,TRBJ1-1,ASRGLRGEELNTEAF
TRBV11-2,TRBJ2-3,ASSSLTVRGSVTDTQY
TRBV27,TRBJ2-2,ASRGGGTAPTGELF
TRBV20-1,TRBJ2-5,SARGETSGRAQETHS
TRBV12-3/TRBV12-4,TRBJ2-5,ASSSAGGGETQY
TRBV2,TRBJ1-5,ASRISGGVNQPQH
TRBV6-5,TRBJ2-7,ASSYSGGWY
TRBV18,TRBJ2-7,ASSPRQDLDEQY
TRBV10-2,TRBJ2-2,ASSEIRVGTGELF
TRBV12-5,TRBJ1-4,ASGLPVGPGDEKLF
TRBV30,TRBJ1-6,AWSVQGGVNSPLH
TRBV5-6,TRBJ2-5,ASSQAKVEETQY
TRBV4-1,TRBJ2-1,ASAEGSYNEQF
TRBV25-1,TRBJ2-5,ASSPTEAGEETQY
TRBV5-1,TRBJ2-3,ASSLSGRATDTQY
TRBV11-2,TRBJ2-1,ASSLARPRSDEQF
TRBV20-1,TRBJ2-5,SATGSGRGDGTQY
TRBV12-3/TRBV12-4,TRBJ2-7,ASSRAPGQDEQY
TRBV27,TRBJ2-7,ASSPWAGFSYEQY
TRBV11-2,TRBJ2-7,ASSYLGTGGDEQY
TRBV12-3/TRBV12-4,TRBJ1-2,ASSLRQVPYGYT
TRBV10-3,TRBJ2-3,AITRGDTQY
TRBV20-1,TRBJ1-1,SARAQGYRAF
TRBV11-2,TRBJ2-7,ASSFDYELY
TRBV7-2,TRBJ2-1,ASSHQAGGEQF
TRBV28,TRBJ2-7,ASSSGLAGGLEQY
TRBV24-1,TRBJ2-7,ATSDGTSYEQY
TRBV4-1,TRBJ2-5,ASSQAMTLAETQY
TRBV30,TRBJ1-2,AWSRRDRDYYGYT
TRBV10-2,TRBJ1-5,ASSESEGQPQH
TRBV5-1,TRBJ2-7,ASSPTGALAGGRYEQY
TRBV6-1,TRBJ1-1,ASRGDSMNTEAF
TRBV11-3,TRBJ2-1,ASSLVTPRINEQF
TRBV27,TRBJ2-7,ASSRRDRGPGEQY
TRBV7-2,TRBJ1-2,AKMGLAYGYT
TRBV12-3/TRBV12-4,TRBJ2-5,ASGGIPGPPEGTQY
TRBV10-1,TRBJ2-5,ASSEEDQETQY
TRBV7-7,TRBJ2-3,ASSAGQGGTDTQY
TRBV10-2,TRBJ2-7,ASRGQWAYEQY
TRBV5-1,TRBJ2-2,ASTLVLAGAGELF
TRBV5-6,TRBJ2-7,ASSFSSENEQY
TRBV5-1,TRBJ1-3,ASSLGDAHSGNTIY
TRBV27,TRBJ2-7,ASSSLLAGTFYEQY
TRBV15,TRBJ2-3,ATSRDTLAGSEGDTQY